These 32 T cell receptor beta chains came from one sample sequenced in a study of blood T cells in healthy people across ages. A second PCR, run for roughly 7 to 11 cycles, used a sample-barcoded 5' primer plus a J-beta primer mix. TCRdb used MiXCR to reprocess the 5' RACE reads, holding one entry per CDR3 protein. The sample has around 1,900,000 distinct CDR3 sequences; about two fifths are singletons. Sequencing input: blood. The receptor set was obtained from a human donor in good health.

This clonotype was picked up a small number of times. The chain employs TRBV6-5 and TRBJ2-3; D gene ambiguous. V gave up 5 bases and J gave up 4 bases, with 13 bases separating them. This CDR3 contains 14 residues. Germline CDR1 and CDR2: MNHEY and SVGAGI. The CDR3 DNA sequence: TGTGCCAGCAGTCCTAGGAGTGATCCAGATACGCAGTATTTT. Protein product: CASSPRSDPDTQYF.

There are a few counts of this clonotype. At one boundary the junction diverges from the germline segment, which might be a read error. J is TRBJ2-1 and V is TRBV7-6; tentatively, D is TRBD2 (5 bases). Looked up from germline, CDR1 is SGHVS and CDR2 is FNYEAQ. This CDR3 contains 13 residues. CDR3 in DNA: TGTGCCGGCAGCTTATACCGGGATTATGAGCAGTTCTTC. The encoded protein is CAGSLYRDYEQFF.

In its sample, this clonotype was seen a few times. The chain recombines TRBV4-1 with TRBJ1-1; D gene uncertain. This CDR3 is 14 amino acids long. CDR1 is MGHRA, CDR2 YSYEKL, per germline. The V end lost 2 bases, the J end lost 1 base, and 8 bases lay between the germline ends. DNA of the CDR3: TGCGCCAGCAGCCAAATCTCGGCGAACACTGAAGCTTTCTTT. This translates into CASSQISANTEAFF.

This clonotype was counted a few times. The chain combines TRBV9 with TRBJ2-1, with D uncertain. V dropped 0 bases and J dropped 2 bases, with 6 bases sitting between them. Germline CDR1 reads SGDLS; CDR2 reads YYNGEE. This CDR3 contains 14 residues. CDR3 nucleotide sequence: TGTGCCAGCAGCGTAGCTCTGCCCTACAATGAGCAGTTCTTC. Translating it yields CASSVALPYNEQFF.

With regard to this clonotype: A far larger clone is off by one base, so a read error is likely. The V and J genes are TRBV29-1 and TRBJ1-2, with D hard to call. The CDR3 covers 9 residues. Germline V gene sequence: CDR1 SQVTM, CDR2 ANQGSEA. The CDR3 is CGVEEGYTF. The CDR3 nucleotides read TGCGGCGTTGAAGAAGGCTACACCTTC.

The genes are TRBV14 and TRBJ1-1; the D is unclear. Germline CDR1 SGHDN, CDR2 FVKESK. V dropped 4 bases and J dropped 4 bases, with 19 bases sitting between them. The CDR3 length is 16 residues. CDR3 loop: CASSPQAYSLGTEAFF. The DNA for the CDR3 is TGTGCCAGCAGCCCCCAAGCATACTCCTTGGGCACTGAAGCTTTCTTT.

The V and J genes are TRBV7-2 and TRBJ2-1; D is uncertain. Trimming cost V 2 bases and J 3 bases, with 14 bases left between them. The CDR3 consists of 16 residues. Germline CDR1 and CDR2: SGHTA and FQGNSA. The chain's CDR3 is CASSLQLTNIYNEQFF. Here the CDR3 DNA reads TGTGCCAGCAGCTTACAATTGACAAACATCTACAATGAGCAGTTCTTC.

This clonotype was seen only a few times. This CDR3 is CSVFRDTDTQYF. For the CDR3, the DNA is TGCAGCGTATTCAGGGACACAGATACGCAGTATTTT. The chain links TRBV29-1 to TRBJ2-3; D is possibly TRBD1 (5 bases). This CDR3 has 12 amino acids. Between the trimmed V and J ends, which lost 6 bases and 2 bases, there was a span of 9 bases. CDR1 and CDR2 (germline): SQVTM, ANQGSEA.

The genes are TRBV6-6 and TRBJ2-5; TRBD2 is a possible D gene (5 bases). Trimming took 7 bases from V and 9 from J, leaving 12 bases between them. The CDR3 has 11 amino acids. CDR1 and CDR2 from the germline V gene are MNHNY and SVGAGI (reference sequence). CDR3 sequence (DNA): TGTGCCAGCAAAATCGGGGAAGCCCAGTACTTC. This codes for CASKIGEAQYF.

V usage is TRBV18 and J usage is TRBJ1-2; perhaps TRBD1 as D (5 bases). The CDR3 spans 15 residues. Germline lookup yields CDR1 KGHSH and CDR2 LQKENI. V shed 4 bases and J shed 5 bases, with 17 bases lying between them. For the CDR3, the DNA is TGTGCCAGCTCACGAGAGGCCCCGGACAATTATGGCTACACCTTC. Protein: CASSREAPDNYGYTF. Using reference TRBV18 and TRBJ1-2 for the parts outside the CDR3, the full variable domain is NAGVMQNPRHLVRRRGQEARLRCSPMKGHSHVYWYRQLPEEGLKFMVYLQKENIIDESGMPKERFSAEFPKEGPSILRIQQVVRGDSAAYFCASSREAPDNYGYTFGSGTRLTVV.

The chain couples TRBV24-1 to TRBJ2-3; 9 nucleotides agree with TRBD1. Per the germline V gene, CDR1 is KGHDR and CDR2 is SFDVKD. This CDR3 region has 16 residues. V shed 3 bases and J 5 bases; nucleotides not matched to a gene: 8. This CDR3 reads CATSDPGDREGDTQYF. The CDR3 DNA reads as TGTGCCACCAGTGATCCCGGGGACAGGGAGGGAGATACGCAGTATTTT.

This chain uses TRBV14 with TRBJ2-1; D remains ambiguous. The CDR3 totals 14 residues. V was clipped by 1 base and J by 0 bases, with 4 bases between them. Germline values: CDR1 SGHDN, CDR2 FVKESK. In nucleotides, the CDR3 is TGTGCCAGCAGCCAAGTTTACTCCTACAATGAGCAGTTCTTC. Amino acid sequence: CASSQVYSYNEQFF.

The chain has TRBV3-1 and TRBJ2-4, with TRBD1 matching over 7 bases. Germline lookup yields CDR1 LGHDT and CDR2 YNNKEL (reference sequence). This CDR3 contains 18 residues. The V and J ends lost 1 base and 0 bases, in that order; junction bases with no gene match: 9. The CDR3 nucleotides are TGTGCCAGCAGCCAAGGACCCGGACAGGAGCCAGCCAAAAACATTCAGTACTTC. This encodes CASSQGPGQEPAKNIQYF. Combining the CDR3 with reference TRBV3-1 and TRBJ2-4 gives the whole variable domain DTAVSQTPKYLVTQMGNDKSIKCEQNLGHDTMYWYKQDSKKFLKIMFSYNNKELIINETVPNRFSPKSPDKAHLNLHINSLELGDSAVYFCASSQGPGQEPAKNIQYFGAGTRLSVL.

V gene TRBV9 combines with J gene TRBJ1-5; TRBD1 is a possible D gene (6 bases). Trimming pared 4 bases from V and 9 bases from J, leaving 14 bases between. This CDR3 is built from 13 residues. The germline V gene encodes CDR1 SGDLS and CDR2 YYNGEE. CDR3 DNA sequence: TGTGCCAGCAGCACTTCAGGGGATCGGCCCCAGCATTTT. It is translated as CASSTSGDRPQHF.

The chain uses TRBV7-2 and TRBJ2-7; D unresolved. Germline V lookup: CDR1 SGHTA, CDR2 FQGNSA. This CDR3 has 13 residues. V lost 6 bases to trimming and J lost 3 bases, with 12 bases between them. CDR3 in amino acids: CASSQRDYYEQYF. Written as DNA, the CDR3 is TGTGCCAGCAGTCAGCGCGATTACTACGAGCAGTACTTC.

The V and J genes are TRBV12-3 or TRBV12-4 and TRBJ2-7, with D perhaps TRBD2 (6 bases). Trimming took off 6 bases at V and 3 bases at J, with 15 bases between the two ends. The CDR3 sequence is 14 residues long. CDR3 sequence reads: CASRRRENVYEQYF. The DNA of the CDR3 is TGTGCCAGCAGACGACGGGAGAACGTCTACGAGCAGTACTTC.

The chain carries TRBV7-9 and TRBJ2-1, with 8 bases identical to TRBD1. This CDR3 has 15 residues. In germline, CDR1 is SEHNR, CDR2 FQNEAQ (reference sequence). Trimming cost V 6 bases and J 7 bases; bases outside gene matches: 11. CDR3 in DNA: TGTGCCAGCAGTTACAGATTGCAGGGGGCTAATGAGCAGTTCTTC. Its protein is CASSYRLQGANEQFF.

To note about this clonotype: A read error may be the cause here, since a much bigger clone is one base away. This chain joins TRBV12-3 or TRBV12-4 and TRBJ2-3, with D tentatively TRBD1 (6 bases). CDR3 length: 14 amino acids. Trimming took off 6 bases at V and 3 bases at J, with 13 bases between the two ends. CDR3 sequence: CASRGGLRTDTQYF. CDR3 sequence (DNA): TGTGCCAGCAGAGGGGGTCTCAGAACAGATACGCAGTATTTT.

A few counts support this clonotype. The gene calls are TRBV11-3 and TRBJ2-1, with D perhaps TRBD1 (5 bases). This CDR3 contains 15 residues. The germline gives CDR1 SGHNT, CDR2 YENEEA. V was cut by 0 bases and J by 3 bases, with 9 bases left in between. CDR3 in DNA: TGTGCCAGCAGCTTAGATGGGGCAGTCTACAATGAGCAGTTCTTC. Translation gives CASSLDGAVYNEQFF.

This chain uses TRBV20-1 with TRBJ2-3, with 8 bases fitting TRBD1. CDR1 is DFQATT, CDR2 SNEGSKA, per germline (reference sequence). J was trimmed by 5 bases and V by 6 bases; bases with no gene match: 10. The CDR3 totals 14 residues. CDR3 nucleotides: TGCAGTGCCGGGTGGGCAGGGGGCGAAGATACGCAGTATTTT. Translated: CSAGWAGGEDTQYF.

This clonotype was seen many times. The genes are TRBV20-1 and TRBJ2-5; TRBD2 matches at 8 bases. Germline V CDR1 and CDR2: DFQATT, SNEGSKA (reference sequence). V lost 0 bases and J lost 10; bases outside the gene matches: 10. The CDR3 sequence is 14 residues long. Here the CDR3 reads CSARDPTSELSQYF. In DNA form, the CDR3 reads TGCAGTGCTAGAGATCCGACTAGCGAATTGAGCCAGTACTTC.

The rearrangement links TRBV6-2 or TRBV6-3 to TRBJ2-5; 10 bases fit TRBD1. TRBJ2-7 explains the end of the DNA better; the J call may be wrong. The germline V gene encodes CDR1 MNHEY and CDR2 SVGEGT. CDR3 size: 16 residues. CDR3 nucleotide sequence: TGTGCCAGCAGAGAAACGGGAGGGGACAGGGGCTACGAGCAGTACTTC. Translating gives CASRETGGDRGYEQYF.

The rearrangement joins TRBV6-2 or TRBV6-3 to TRBJ2-4, with D possibly being TRBD2 (6 bases). V shed 10 bases and J shed 13 bases, with 26 bases lying between them. This CDR3 has 14 residues. Germline assignment: CDR1 MNHEY and CDR2 SVGEGT. CDR3 residues: CAIVRDSEVNEQYF. The CDR3 DNA sequence: TGTGCCATAGTGAGGGACTCCGAGGTCAATGAGCAGTACTTC.

The CDR3 DNA is TGTGCCACCAGTACTAAGATCCACACCTACAATGAGCAGTTCTTC. As protein: CATSTKIHTYNEQFF. The rearrangement joins TRBV15 to TRBJ2-1; the D is unclear. The CDR3 runs to 15 residues. Germline assignment: CDR1 LNHNV and CDR2 YYDKDF (reference sequence). Trimming pared 6 bases from V and 2 bases from J, leaving 14 bases between.

The J gene is TRBJ2-1, the V gene TRBV5-5; 7 nucleotides match TRBD1. The last part of the DNA fits TRBJ2-7 better; the J call may be wrong. Germline values: CDR1 SGHKS, CDR2 YYEKEE (reference sequence). The CDR3 length is 18 residues. CDR3 DNA sequence: TGTGCCAGCAGCTTTGGGGACAGAGTGCCCTTCTCCTACAATGAGCAGTACTTC. It codes for CASSFGDRVPFSYNEQYF.

This CDR3 reads CSVERTRGGYTF. The CDR3 DNA follows: TGCAGCGTTGAACGGACCAGAGGTGGCTACACCTTC. V and J are TRBV29-1 and TRBJ1-2, with D hard to call. Trimming cost V 2 bases and J 7 bases, with 11 bases left between them. This CDR3 is 12 amino acids long. Germline V gives CDR1 SQVTM, CDR2 ANQGSEA.

The genes are TRBV7-2 and TRBJ1-6; D gene uncertain. Germline loops: CDR1 SGHTA, CDR2 FQGNSA. Trimming left V 0 bases short and J 6 bases short, with 15 bases between. CDR3 size: 17 residues. CDR3 bases: TGTGCCAGCAGCTTAGCTTCCATCGGATCGGCTAATTCACCCCTCCACTTT. This encodes CASSLASIGSANSPLHF.

V and J are TRBV6-1 and TRBJ1-1, with D possibly matching TRBD1 (5 bases). The V end lost 7 bases, the J end lost 1 base, and 22 bases lay between the germline ends. Germline CDR1 is MNHNS and CDR2 is SASEGT. The CDR3 consists of 17 residues. The CDR3, as DNA: TGTGCCAGCAACCGCCGAACAGGACTTCTTTCGAACACTGAAGCTTTCTTT. Protein: CASNRRTGLLSNTEAFF.

This rearrangement joins TRBV20-1 to TRBJ2-5; 7 bases fit TRBD2. This CDR3 has 14 residues. Germline trimming cut 0 bases from V and 6 bases from J; bases unmatched to any gene: 7. CDR1 and CDR2 from the germline V gene are DFQATT and SNEGSKA (reference sequence). The DNA for the CDR3 is TGCAGTGCTAGAGAGCGGGGGAGGATGAAGACCCAGTACTTC. Translated: CSARERGRMKTQYF.

The chain joins TRBV3-1 to TRBJ2-3, with D perhaps TRBD2 (5 bases). Germline lookup yields CDR1 LGHDT and CDR2 YNNKEL (reference sequence). The CDR3 has 18 residues. Between the trimmed V and J ends, which lost 0 bases and 1 base, there was a span of 17 bases. CDR3 bases: TGTGCCAGCAGCCAAGAAGGGATGGGAGCGACTGGCACAGATACGCAGTATTTT. It yields the protein CASSQEGMGATGTDTQYF.

This clonotype was picked up a small number of times. The V call is TRBV7-9, the J call TRBJ2-3, with D possibly being TRBD2 (5 bases). Germline CDR1 and CDR2: SEHNR and FQNEAQ (reference sequence). The CDR3 length is 16 residues. Trimming took off 5 bases at V and 2 bases at J, with 17 bases between the two ends. CDR3 DNA: TGTGCCAGCAGCCTAGTACAGCGGTTTGCCACAGATACGCAGTATTTT. It yields the protein CASSLVQRFATDTQYF.

This clonotype was picked up a small number of times. V gene TRBV4-3 combines with J gene TRBJ2-1, with D perhaps TRBD1 (5 bases). The V and J ends lost 2 bases and 4 bases respectively, with 15 bases between them. The germline V gene encodes CDR1 LGHNA and CDR2 YSLEER. The CDR3 is 16 amino acids. The chain's CDR3 is CASSQSPRGPYNEQFF. CDR3 sequence (DNA): TGCGCCAGCAGCCAATCTCCTAGGGGTCCGTACAATGAGCAGTTCTTC.